This T cell receptor beta chain was obtained from a study of T cell clonotyping in hematopoietic cell transplantation. Study-wide findings and caveats: Without cell sorting, CD4 versus CD8 contributions remain unresolved.

Germline lookup yields CDR1 MGHDK and CDR2 SYGVNS. The CDR3 spans 15 residues. The V gene end was trimmed by 2 bases and the J gene end by 6 bases; junction bases not matched to a gene: 8. Sample time point: recipient sample about 28 days before transplant, after cytoreduction. Samples: about 28 days before transplant, then days 30, 100 and 180 after. The data were produced by immunoSEQ multiplex PCR, yet TCRdb's version contains in-frame clones alone and is incomplete. Among more than 70,000 clones, almost 97% were seen once, and the ten largest hold 1.5% to 2%. Concerning this clone: Its antigen is unidentified.

The chain carries TRBV25-1 and TRBJ2-7, with TRBD1 matching 9 bases. The specimen was peripheral blood mononuclear cells, collected before stem cell transplant. The clonotype comes from a woman aged 45-60 years with acute myeloid leukemia. Some clones in this sample may be carry-over from other donors' samples. The CDR3 DNA reads TGTGCCAGCAGTGAACCGGGACAGGGAACCTTCGAGCAGTACTTC. It yields the protein CASSEPGQGTFEQYF.